The 15 T cell receptor beta chains reported below all come from one sample, sequenced in a study of blood T cells in healthy people across ages. A second PCR of roughly 7 to 11 cycles used a sample-barcoded 5' primer and a J-beta primer mix. TCRdb passed the 5' RACE reads through MiXCR, listing each CDR3 protein once. Here the sample spans 710,000 or so distinct CDR3 sequences, over 20% being singletons. The sample comprised blood. The receptors stem from a man aged 65 to 85 in good health.

The V call is TRBV6-2 or TRBV6-3, the J call TRBJ1-2; D gene uncertain. The CDR3 contains 13 residues. The germline V and J ends were trimmed by 6 bases and 2 bases, with 10 bases remaining between them. CDR1 is MNHEY and CDR2 is SVGEGT in the germline V gene. CDR3 sequence: CASSLPDNYGYTF. In DNA, the CDR3 is TGTGCCAGCAGCCTACCGGACAACTATGGCTACACCTTC.

The V and J genes are TRBV4-1 and TRBJ2-1, with D tentatively TRBD2 (6 bases). This CDR3 has 15 residues. The V end lost 5 bases, the J end lost 0 bases, and 11 bases lay between the germline ends. Looked up from germline, CDR1 is MGHRA and CDR2 is YSYEKL. This chain's CDR3 is CASSGLGLSYNEQFF. CDR3 DNA sequence: TGCGCCAGCAGCGGCCTGGGACTCTCCTACAATGAGCAGTTCTTC.

This clonotype occurred many times. The chain links TRBV12-3 or TRBV12-4 to TRBJ2-7; maybe TRBD2 (6 bases). V dropped 5 bases and J dropped 7 bases, with 12 bases sitting between them. The CDR3 contains 12 residues. CDR3: CASSRDLREQYF. The CDR3 DNA sequence: TGTGCCAGCAGTAGGGACTTGCGGGAGCAGTACTTC.

Concerning this clonotype itself: The junction and the germline gene differ at one end; a read error may be behind it. The rearrangement uses TRBV20-1 and TRBJ1-1; perhaps TRBD1 as D (5 bases). The germline gives CDR1 DFQATT, CDR2 SNEGSKA (reference sequence). The CDR3 has 12 residues. The CDR3, as DNA: TGCAGTGCAGCGGGGGTGGGTCCTGAAGCTTTCTTC. Its protein is CSAAGVGPEAFF.

This clonotype came up a few times. An end of the junction does not agree with germline; a read error may underlie this. The chain carries TRBV20-1 and TRBJ2-7; possibly TRBD1 or TRBD2 for D (6 bases each). Germline V gene lookup returns CDR1 DFQATT and CDR2 SNEGSKA (reference sequence). This CDR3 contains 13 residues. The chain's CDR3 is CSARVGGTYEQHF. DNA of the CDR3: TGCAGTGCTAGAGTGGGGGGCACCTACGAGCAGCACTTC.

The chain employs TRBV5-1 and TRBJ2-2; weak D call: TRBD1 (6 bases). Germline CDR1 SGHRS, CDR2 YFSETQ. The CDR3 has 16 residues. V dropped 0 bases and J dropped 5 bases, with 14 bases sitting between them. CDR3 bases: TGCGCCAGCAGCTTGGGATTGATGAGGGGGACCGGGGAGCTGTTTTTT. This gives the protein CASSLGLMRGTGELFF. Combining the CDR3 with reference TRBV5-1 and TRBJ2-2 gives the whole variable domain KAGVTQTPRYLIKTRGQQVTLSCSPISGHRSVSWYQQTPGQGLQFLFEYFSETQRNKGNFPGRFSGRQFSNSRSEMNVSTLELGDSALYLCASSLGLMRGTGELFFGEGSRLTVL.

This clonotype appeared a few times. The chain employs TRBV20-1 and TRBJ1-2, with a weak D call TRBD1 (5 bases). Trimming left V 6 bases short and J 2 bases short, with 10 bases between. The CDR3 spans 12 residues. Germline V gene sequence: CDR1 DFQATT, CDR2 SNEGSKA (reference sequence). CDR3 sequence: CSAPGGNYGYTF. CDR3 coding DNA: TGCAGTGCCCCGGGGGGGAACTATGGCTACACCTTC.

V and J are TRBV28 and TRBJ2-5, with D tentatively TRBD1 or TRBD2 (5 bases each). CDR1 and CDR2 (germline): MDHEN, SYDVKM. The CDR3 totals 14 residues. Trimming removed 5 bases from V and 2 bases from J, with 12 bases in between. CDR3: CASSAPEGQETQYF. Here the CDR3 DNA reads TGTGCCAGCAGTGCCCCTGAGGGGCAAGAGACCCAGTACTTC.

This clonotype has more than one count but fewer than ten. The V gene is TRBV27, the J gene TRBJ2-1; 15 bases align to TRBD2. V lost 5 bases to trimming and J lost 8 bases; unmatched junction nucleotides: 4. The CDR3 runs to 15 residues. Per the germline V gene, CDR1 is MNHEY and CDR2 is SMNVEV (reference sequence). CDR3 amino acids: CASSPGLAGGYEQFF. CDR3 in DNA: TGTGCCAGCAGTCCTGGACTAGCGGGAGGGTATGAGCAGTTCTTC.

This clonotype was seen a handful of times. The rearrangement links TRBV20-1 to TRBJ2-5, with 10 nucleotides matching TRBD2. Germline lookup yields CDR1 DFQATT and CDR2 SNEGSKA (reference sequence). The length of the CDR3 is 17 residues. The J segment lost 4 bases and the V segment lost 0 bases, leaving 11 bases of the junction unmatched. The DNA for the CDR3 is TGCAGTGCTAGAGATATAATAAGCGGGGGGGCCTCAGAGACCCAGTACTTC. Translating it yields CSARDIISGGASETQYF.

In its sample, this clonotype was seen a few times. For the CDR3, the DNA is TGTGCCAGCAGCTTGTTCGACAGCTATGGCTACACCTTC. Protein: CASSLFDSYGYTF. The rearrangement links TRBV5-6 to TRBJ1-2; the D gene is possibly TRBD1 (5 bases). The CDR3 covers 13 residues. The V end was cut by 1 base, the J end by 4 bases, with 8 bases between. Germline V gene lookup returns CDR1 SGHDT and CDR2 YYEEEE.

The CDR3 sequence: CASSPDRGQEKLFF. CDR3 sequence (DNA): TGCGCCAGCAGCCCAGACAGGGGGCAGGAAAAACTGTTTTTT. The chain uses TRBV5-1 and TRBJ1-4, with 10 nucleotides matching TRBD1. Germline CDR1 is SGHRS and CDR2 is YFSETQ. CDR3 size: 14 residues. The J segment lost 8 bases and the V segment lost 4 bases, leaving 5 bases of the junction unmatched.

V is TRBV9 and J is TRBJ1-1; D remains ambiguous. This CDR3 spans 18 amino acids. Trimming shortened V by 0 bases and J by 1 base, and 19 bases separated the two germline ends. In germline, CDR1 is SGDLS, CDR2 YYNGEE. The CDR3 sequence: CASSVVMRSFDKNTEAFF. The DNA of the CDR3 is TGTGCCAGCAGCGTAGTTATGAGGTCCTTCGACAAGAACACTGAAGCTTTCTTT.

The chain carries TRBV12-3 or TRBV12-4 and TRBJ2-7, with 12 bases matching TRBD2. Trimming cost V 7 bases and J 0 bases; bases outside gene matches: 10. The CDR3 length is 17 residues. DNA for the CDR3: TGTGCCAGCATCGGCCGGACTAGCGGGGCTCCCTCCTACGAGCAGTACTTC. Its protein is CASIGRTSGAPSYEQYF.

Worth noting for this clonotype: A read error may produce the germline difference seen at one junction end. The chain combines TRBV4-3 with TRBJ1-4, with a tentative D call TRBD1 (5 bases). The CDR3 totals 15 residues. Germline assignment: CDR1 LGHNA and CDR2 YSLEER. The CDR3 DNA follows: TGCGTCAGCAGCCAAGGGGCACGGACTAATGAAAAACTGTTTTTT. This codes for CVSSQGARTNEKLFF.